One sample yielded the 21 T cell receptor beta chains listed below, sequenced in a study of CD8 T cells in Susac syndrome. Random hexamers served to reverse transcribe about 0.45 to 1 ug RNA. In TCRdb, the immunoSEQ multiplex PCR reads were re-called with MiXCR into one record per CDR3 protein. The table has just over 150,000 distinct CDR3 sequences, approximately 95% seen once. Sequenced: CD4+ T cells from PBMCs. The receptors shown here come from a human donor with Susac syndrome.

V usage is TRBV5-1 and J usage is TRBJ2-3; D remains ambiguous. This CDR3 is built from 15 residues. V was clipped by 1 base and J by 0 bases, with 9 bases between them. Germline-derived CDR1 and CDR2 are SGHRS and YFSETQ. The CDR3 DNA is TGCGCCAGCAGCTTGAGTTCCGGGAGCACAGATACGCAGTATTTT. Translated: CASSLSSGSTDTQYF.

J is TRBJ1-6 and V is TRBV11-2; 10 bases are shared with TRBD1. V was pared by 4 bases and J by 9 bases, with 3 bases of the junction left unmatched. The CDR3 consists of 14 residues. In germline, CDR1 is SGHAT, CDR2 FQNNGV. Written as DNA, the CDR3 is TGTGCCAGCAGCTACCGGGACAGGGGTTCACCCCTCCACTTT. This sequence encodes CASSYRDRGSPLHF.

In DNA form, the CDR3 reads TGCAGCGCCCTACAGGGGATTAATCAGCCCCAGCATTTT. Amino acid sequence: CSALQGINQPQHF. The chain couples TRBV29-1 to TRBJ1-5; 7 positions agree with TRBD1. J was trimmed by 4 bases and V by 7 bases; bases with no gene match: 7. Germline CDR1 and CDR2: SQVTM and ANQGSEA. There are 13 residues in the CDR3.

This chain uses TRBV5-1 with TRBJ1-2, with 9 bases aligning to TRBD1. The trim removed 4 bases at V and 7 bases at J, leaving 11 bases unmatched. In germline, CDR1 is SGHRS, CDR2 YFSETQ. The length of the CDR3 is 15 residues. CDR3 sequence reads: CASSPGNTGGTGYTF. CDR3 nucleotides: TGCGCCAGCAGCCCGGGTAACACAGGGGGCACTGGCTACACCTTC.

Only one count was recorded for this clonotype. The rearrangement uses TRBV3-1 and TRBJ2-7; 7 positions agree with TRBD2. With 1 base clipped from V and 2 bases from J, the junction kept 5 bases outside the gene matches. The CDR3 extends over 15 amino acids. Germline V gene data show CDR1 as LGHDT and CDR2 as YNNKEL (reference sequence). Written as DNA, the CDR3 is TGTGCCAGCAGCCAAGGGAAGCGGGGAACCTACGAGCAGTACTTC. This translates into CASSQGKRGTYEQYF.

V is TRBV5-4 and J is TRBJ2-1; D is uncertain. This CDR3 spans 13 amino acids. The V gene lost 10 bases and the J gene lost 6 bases, with 17 bases spanning the gap. Germline V gene sequence: CDR1 SGHNT, CDR2 YYREEE (reference sequence). CDR3 bases: TGTGCCTATACAGACACATTTCGCAATGAGCAGTTCTTC. Translated, it gives CAYTDTFRNEQFF.

This clonotype was counted a single time. The rearrangement links TRBV20-1 to TRBJ1-1, with D tentatively TRBD1 (5 bases). There are 13 residues in the CDR3. Germline CDR1 and CDR2: DFQATT and SNEGSKA (reference sequence). V lost 6 bases, J lost 2 bases, and 13 bases lay in between. CDR3 sequence reads: CSAAGGANTEAFF. The CDR3 coding sequence is TGCAGTGCCGCAGGAGGGGCAAACACTGAAGCTTTCTTT.

In its sample, this clonotype was seen once. The rearrangement joins TRBV18 to TRBJ1-5, with TRBD1 matching 7 bases. With V trimmed by 2 bases and J by 3 bases, 1 base remained unmatched. This CDR3 spans 14 amino acids. CDR1 and CDR2 from the germline V gene are KGHSH and LQKENI. The CDR3 is CASSPGQANQPQHF. The CDR3 bases are TGTGCCAGCTCACCAGGACAGGCCAATCAGCCCCAGCATTTT. Full variable domain (remainder filled in from reference TRBV18 and TRBJ1-5): NAGVMQNPRHLVRRRGQEARLRCSPMKGHSHVYWYRQLPEEGLKFMVYLQKENIIDESGMPKERFSAEFPKEGPSILRIQQVVRGDSAAYFCASSPGQANQPQHFGDGTRLSIL.

The chain has TRBV18 and TRBJ2-7; the D is unclear. V gave up 5 bases and J gave up 7 bases, with 12 bases separating them. Looked up from germline, CDR1 is KGHSH and CDR2 is LQKENI. The CDR3 is 12 amino acids. The CDR3: CASSSIAGEQYF. The CDR3 coding sequence is TGTGCCAGCTCATCTATAGCAGGAGAGCAGTACTTC.

The chain recombines TRBV6-1 with TRBJ2-3; D may be TRBD1 (6 bases). The CDR3 has 16 amino acids. Germline CDR1 is MNHNS and CDR2 is SASEGT. V shed 5 bases and J shed 0 bases, with 15 bases lying between them. The CDR3 coding sequence is TGTGCCAGCAGTCCCGTTGGGGGCTTAAGCACAGATACGCAGTATTTT. Translation: CASSPVGGLSTDTQYF.

The J gene is TRBJ1-5, the V gene TRBV7-2, with TRBD1 as a possible D gene (6 bases). The V and J ends lost 5 bases and 1 base respectively, with 9 bases between them. The CDR3 is made up of 14 amino acids. In germline, CDR1 is SGHTA, CDR2 FQGNSA. CDR3 loop: CASSQQGSNQPQHF. As DNA, the CDR3 is TGTGCCAGCAGCCAACAGGGAAGCAATCAGCCCCAGCATTTT.

This chain uses TRBV25-1 with TRBJ2-7; D may correspond to TRBD1 or TRBD2 (5 bases each). The CDR3 totals 13 residues. Germline assignment: CDR1 MGHDK and CDR2 SYGVNS. Trimming left V 10 bases short and J 7 bases short, with 20 bases between. CDR3 DNA sequence: TGTGCCACTGGATTCAGGGAATGGGGGGAGCAGTACTTC. It is translated as CATGFREWGEQYF.

The chain links TRBV20-1 to TRBJ2-1; D remains unclear. The CDR3 runs to 11 residues. With 3 bases removed from V and 8 bases from J, the gap between germline ends came to 8 bases. Germline V CDR1 and CDR2: DFQATT, SNEGSKA (reference sequence). The CDR3 reads CSARWWDEQFF. The CDR3 DNA reads TGCAGTGCTAGGTGGTGGGATGAGCAGTTCTTC.

The chain combines TRBV12-3 or TRBV12-4 with TRBJ1-2; TRBD1 aligns across 8 bases. V lost 5 bases and J lost 8; bases outside the gene matches: 10. The CDR3 is 14 residues long. The CDR3 bases are TGTGCCAGCAGTCTAGAGAGGACAGGGACCGGCTACACCTTC. Translating it yields CASSLERTGTGYTF.

Only one count was recorded for this clonotype. The chain joins TRBV3-1 to TRBJ2-6; the D gene could be TRBD1 or TRBD2 (6 bases each). Germline V CDR1 and CDR2: LGHDT, YNNKEL (reference sequence). This CDR3 contains 16 residues. V lost 4 bases and J lost 2, with 12 bases in between. DNA of the CDR3: TGTGCCAGCAGCCGGGGGGCGCTGACTGGGGCCAACGTCCTGACTTTC. Translating gives CASSRGALTGANVLTF.

The chain employs TRBV11-1 and TRBJ2-5, with 7 bases lining up with TRBD1. The CDR3 is 15 amino acids. Per germline, CDR1 SGHAT and CDR2 FQDESV (reference sequence). Trimming removed 8 bases from V and 5 bases from J; junction bases left unmatched: 14. The DNA for the CDR3 is TGTGCCAGCGAGAGTTCCGGGGACAGACTGGAGACCCAGTACTTC. Translating it yields CASESSGDRLETQYF.

The chain carries TRBV20-1 and TRBJ2-2; no reliable D call. Germline loops: CDR1 DFQATT, CDR2 SNEGSKA (reference sequence). Trimming removed 5 bases from V and 1 base from J, with 8 bases in between. CDR3 length: 13 residues. Written as DNA, the CDR3 is TGCAGTGCTTACAACAGGAACACCGGGGAGCTGTTTTTT. Its translation is CSAYNRNTGELFF.

On this clonotype: A read error may account for a junction end that differs from germline. J is TRBJ2-3 and V is TRBV29-1; 7 bases are a match to TRBD1. Germline V gene data show CDR1 as SQVTM and CDR2 as ANQGSEA. This CDR3 contains 12 residues. CDR3 amino acids: CSVEVTGDGKHF. The DNA for the CDR3 is TGCAGCGTTGAAGTCACAGGGGACGGCAAACATTTT.

This clonotype was recorded only once. The J gene is TRBJ1-5, the V gene TRBV20-1; no definite D call. V lost 0 bases, J lost 1 base, and 7 bases lay in between. CDR3 size: 14 residues. Germline lookup yields CDR1 DFQATT and CDR2 SNEGSKA (reference sequence). CDR3 DNA sequence: TGCAGTGCTAGAGATCGAGACAGCAATCAGCCCCAGCATTTT. Residues: CSARDRDSNQPQHF.

In regard to this clonotype: Because the CDR3 is missing its conserved closing phenylalanine or tryptophan, this is likely a read error. The DNA is omitted, as the CDR3 cannot be located on it reliably, and the CDR3 follows TCRdb's listing. This rearrangement joins TRBV29-1 to TRBJ2-1; the table's D call of TRBD1 was not tested on the DNA. The CDR3 length is 8 residues, termini included. The V gene's germline CDR1 is SQVTM and CDR2 ANQGSEA. The CDR3 reads CSVETGSV.

The rearrangement uses TRBV29-1 and TRBJ2-4; D perhaps matches TRBD1 (6 bases). Germline-derived CDR1 and CDR2 are SQVTM and ANQGSEA. The V and J ends lost 4 bases and 0 bases respectively, with 10 bases between them. This CDR3 spans 14 amino acids. CDR3 sequence reads: CSVAQGLAKNIQYF. The CDR3 nucleotides are TGCAGCGTTGCCCAGGGGCTAGCCAAAAACATTCAGTACTTC.